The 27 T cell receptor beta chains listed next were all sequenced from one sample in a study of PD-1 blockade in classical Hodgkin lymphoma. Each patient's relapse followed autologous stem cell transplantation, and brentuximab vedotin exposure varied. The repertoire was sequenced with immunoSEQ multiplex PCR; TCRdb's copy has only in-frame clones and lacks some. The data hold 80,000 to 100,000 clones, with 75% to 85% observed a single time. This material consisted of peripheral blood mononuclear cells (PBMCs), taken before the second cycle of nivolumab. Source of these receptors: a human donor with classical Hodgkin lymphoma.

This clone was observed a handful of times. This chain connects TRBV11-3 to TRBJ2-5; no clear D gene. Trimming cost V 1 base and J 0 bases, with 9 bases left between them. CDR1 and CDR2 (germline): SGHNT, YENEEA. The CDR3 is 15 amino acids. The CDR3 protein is CASSLGPSYQETQYF. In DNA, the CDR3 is TGTGCCAGCAGCTTAGGCCCCTCGTACCAAGAGACCCAGTACTTC.

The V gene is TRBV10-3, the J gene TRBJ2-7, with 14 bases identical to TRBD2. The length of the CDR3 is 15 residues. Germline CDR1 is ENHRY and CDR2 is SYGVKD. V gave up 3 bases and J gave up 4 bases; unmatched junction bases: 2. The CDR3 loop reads CAISEGLAGGYEQYF. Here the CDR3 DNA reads TGTGCCATCAGTGAAGGACTAGCGGGAGGTTACGAGCAGTACTTC.

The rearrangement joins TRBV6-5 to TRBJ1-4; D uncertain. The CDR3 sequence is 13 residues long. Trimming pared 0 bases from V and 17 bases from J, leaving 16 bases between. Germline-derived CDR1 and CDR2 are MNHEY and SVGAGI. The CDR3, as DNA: TGTGCCAGCAGTTACTCCCGGGTGTCCGTATTATTTTTT. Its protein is CASSYSRVSVLFF.

CDR3 sequence reads: CASRGGIQETQYF. DNA for the CDR3: TGTGCCAGCAGGGGGGGAATTCAAGAGACCCAGTACTTC. This sequence joins TRBV2 and TRBJ2-5; a weak D match, TRBD2 (6 bases). CDR1 is SNHLY and CDR2 is FYNNEI in the germline V gene. This CDR3 is 13 amino acids long. Trimming shortened V by 6 bases and J by 2 bases, and 10 bases separated the two germline ends.

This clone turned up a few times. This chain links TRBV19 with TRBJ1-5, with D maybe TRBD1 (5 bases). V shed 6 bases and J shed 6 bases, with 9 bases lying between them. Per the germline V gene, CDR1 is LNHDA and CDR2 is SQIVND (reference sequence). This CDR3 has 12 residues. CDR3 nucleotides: TGTGCCAGTAGGGTGGGGACTCAGCCCCAGCATTTT. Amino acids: CASRVGTQPQHF.

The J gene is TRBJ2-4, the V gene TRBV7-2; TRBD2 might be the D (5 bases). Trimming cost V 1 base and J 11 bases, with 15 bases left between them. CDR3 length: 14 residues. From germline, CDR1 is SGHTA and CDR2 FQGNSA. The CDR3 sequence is CASSLDRPSGVQYF. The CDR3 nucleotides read TGTGCCAGCAGCTTAGATCGGCCCTCCGGGGTTCAGTACTTC.

CDR3 coding DNA: TGTGCCAGCAGCGTAGCACAGGGGGGTAATGAAAAACTGTTTTTT. Translation: CASSVAQGGNEKLFF. This chain links TRBV9 with TRBJ1-4; 8 bases line up with TRBD1. CDR1 is SGDLS, CDR2 YYNGEE, per germline. V was clipped by 0 bases and J by 4 bases; unmatched bases: 2. The CDR3 runs 15 residues.

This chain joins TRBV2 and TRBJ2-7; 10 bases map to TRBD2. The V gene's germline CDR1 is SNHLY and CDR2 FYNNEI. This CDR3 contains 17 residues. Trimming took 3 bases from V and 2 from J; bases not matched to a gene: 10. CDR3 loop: CASSDPQLAGPTYEQYF. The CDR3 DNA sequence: TGTGCCAGCAGTGATCCTCAACTAGCGGGGCCTACCTACGAGCAGTACTTC.

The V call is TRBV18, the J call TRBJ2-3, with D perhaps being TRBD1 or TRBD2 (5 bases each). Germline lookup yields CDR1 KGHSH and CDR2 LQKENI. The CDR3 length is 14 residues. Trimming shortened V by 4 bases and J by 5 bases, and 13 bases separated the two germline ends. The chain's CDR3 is CASSRPRGGDTQYF. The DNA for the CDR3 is TGTGCCAGCTCACGCCCGCGTGGGGGAGATACGCAGTATTTT.

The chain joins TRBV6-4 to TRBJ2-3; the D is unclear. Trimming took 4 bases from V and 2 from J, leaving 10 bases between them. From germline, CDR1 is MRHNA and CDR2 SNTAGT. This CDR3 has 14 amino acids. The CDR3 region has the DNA TGTGCCAGCAGTGGAGGACCCCACACAGATACGCAGTATTTT. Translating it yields CASSGGPHTDTQYF.

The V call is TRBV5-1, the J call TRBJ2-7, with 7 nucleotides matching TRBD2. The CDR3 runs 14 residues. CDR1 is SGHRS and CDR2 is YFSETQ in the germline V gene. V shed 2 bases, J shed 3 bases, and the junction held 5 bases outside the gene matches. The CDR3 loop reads CASSLAGRLYEQYF. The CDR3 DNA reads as TGCGCCAGCAGCTTAGCGGGAAGGCTCTACGAGCAGTACTTC.

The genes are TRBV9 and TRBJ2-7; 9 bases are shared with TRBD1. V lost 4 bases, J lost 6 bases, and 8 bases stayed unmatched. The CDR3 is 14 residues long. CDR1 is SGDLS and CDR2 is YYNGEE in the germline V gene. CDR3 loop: CASSSGTGSGEQYF. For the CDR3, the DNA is TGTGCCAGCAGCTCTGGGACAGGGTCTGGCGAGCAGTACTTC.

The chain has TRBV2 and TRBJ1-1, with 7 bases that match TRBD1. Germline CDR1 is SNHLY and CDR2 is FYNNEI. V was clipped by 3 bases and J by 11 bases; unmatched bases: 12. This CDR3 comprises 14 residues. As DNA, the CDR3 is TGTGCCAGCAGTGATCGAGGGGGCGGGAAGACGGCTTTCTTT. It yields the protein CASSDRGGGKTAFF. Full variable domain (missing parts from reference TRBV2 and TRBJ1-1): EPEVTQTPSHQVTQMGQEVILRCVPISNHLYFYWYRQILGQKVEFLVSFYNNEISEKSEIFDDQFSVERPDGSNFTLKIRSTKLEDSAMYFCASSDRGGGKTAFFGQGTRLTVV.

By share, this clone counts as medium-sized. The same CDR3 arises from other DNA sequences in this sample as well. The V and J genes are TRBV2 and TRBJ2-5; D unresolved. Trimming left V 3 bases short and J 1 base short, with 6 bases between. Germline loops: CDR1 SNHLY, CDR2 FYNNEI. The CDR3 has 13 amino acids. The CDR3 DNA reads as TGTGCCAGCAGTGATGTCAGCCAAGAGACCCAGTACTTC. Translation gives CASSDVSQETQYF.

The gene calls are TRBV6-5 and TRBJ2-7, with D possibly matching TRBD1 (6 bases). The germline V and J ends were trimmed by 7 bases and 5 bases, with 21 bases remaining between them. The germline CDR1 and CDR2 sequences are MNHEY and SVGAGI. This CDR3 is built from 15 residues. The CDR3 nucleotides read TGTGCCAGCACCTCACTCTCTCAGGGGAGAGACGAGCAGTACTTC. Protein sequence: CASTSLSQGRDEQYF.

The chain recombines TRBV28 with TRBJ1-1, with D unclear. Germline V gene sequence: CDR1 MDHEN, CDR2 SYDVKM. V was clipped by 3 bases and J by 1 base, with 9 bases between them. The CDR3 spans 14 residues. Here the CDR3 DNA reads TGTGCCAGCAGTTTGGTTCGGAAGAACACTGAAGCTTTCTTT. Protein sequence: CASSLVRKNTEAFF.

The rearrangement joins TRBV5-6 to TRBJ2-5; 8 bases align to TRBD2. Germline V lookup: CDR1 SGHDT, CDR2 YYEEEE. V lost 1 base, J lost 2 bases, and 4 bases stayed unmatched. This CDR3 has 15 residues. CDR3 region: CASSLLLAGQETQYF. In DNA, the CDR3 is TGTGCCAGCAGCTTGCTGCTAGCGGGTCAAGAGACCCAGTACTTC. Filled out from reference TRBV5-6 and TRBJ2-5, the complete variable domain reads DAGVTQSPTHLIKTRGQQVTLRCSPKSGHDTVSWYQQALGQGPQFIFQYYEEEERQRGNFPDRFSGHQFPNYSSELNVNALLLGDSALYLCASSLLLAGQETQYFGPGTRLLVL.

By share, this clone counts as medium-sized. As DNA, the CDR3 is TGTGCCAGCAGCTTAACGACAGGGGGAAAGTCTGAAGCTTTCTTT. Translation gives CASSLTTGGKSEAFF. The chain carries TRBV7-3 and TRBJ1-1; 9 bases are a match to TRBD1. J lost 6 bases, V lost 0 bases, and 5 bases had no gene match. The CDR3 is 15 amino acids. Germline V CDR1 and CDR2: SGHTA, FQGTGA.

CDR3 sequence reads: CAISDFGGNQPQHF. The CDR3 DNA follows: TGTGCCATCAGTGATTTCGGGGGCAATCAGCCCCAGCATTTT. The rearrangement joins TRBV10-3 to TRBJ1-5; D not resolved. CDR3 length: 14 residues. Germline-derived CDR1 and CDR2 are ENHRY and SYGVKD. The V end was cut by 3 bases, the J end by 2 bases, with 8 bases between.

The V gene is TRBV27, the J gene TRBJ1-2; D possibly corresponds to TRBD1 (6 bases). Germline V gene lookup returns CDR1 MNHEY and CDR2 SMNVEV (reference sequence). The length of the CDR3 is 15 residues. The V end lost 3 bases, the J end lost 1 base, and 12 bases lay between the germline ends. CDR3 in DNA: TGTGCCAGCAGTTTTGGGGGGGCAGGTAACTATGGCTACACCTTC. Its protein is CASSFGGAGNYGYTF.

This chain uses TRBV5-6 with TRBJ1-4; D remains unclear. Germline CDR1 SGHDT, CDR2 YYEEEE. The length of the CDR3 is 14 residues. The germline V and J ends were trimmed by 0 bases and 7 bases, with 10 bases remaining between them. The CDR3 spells CASSLAGLGEKLFF. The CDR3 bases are TGTGCCAGCAGCTTGGCTGGCCTCGGTGAAAAACTGTTTTTT.

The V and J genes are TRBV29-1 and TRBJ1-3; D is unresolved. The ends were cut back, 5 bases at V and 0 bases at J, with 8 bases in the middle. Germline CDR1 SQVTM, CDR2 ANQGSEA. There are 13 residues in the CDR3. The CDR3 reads CSVSLSSGNTIYF. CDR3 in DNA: TGCAGCGTTTCACTGAGCTCTGGAAACACCATATATTTT.

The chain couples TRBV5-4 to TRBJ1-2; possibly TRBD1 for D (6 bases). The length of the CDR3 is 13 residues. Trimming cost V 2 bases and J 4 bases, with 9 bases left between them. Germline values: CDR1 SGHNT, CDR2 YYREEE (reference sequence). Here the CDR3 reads CASSLWGAYGYTF. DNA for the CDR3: TGTGCCAGCAGCTTATGGGGGGCCTATGGCTACACCTTC.

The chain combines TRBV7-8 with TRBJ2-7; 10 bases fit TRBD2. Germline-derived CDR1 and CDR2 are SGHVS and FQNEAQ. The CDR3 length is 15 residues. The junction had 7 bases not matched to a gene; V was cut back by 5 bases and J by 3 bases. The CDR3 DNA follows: TGTGCCAGCAGCCGCGGACTAGCGGTTCACTACGAGCAGTACTTC. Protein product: CASSRGLAVHYEQYF.

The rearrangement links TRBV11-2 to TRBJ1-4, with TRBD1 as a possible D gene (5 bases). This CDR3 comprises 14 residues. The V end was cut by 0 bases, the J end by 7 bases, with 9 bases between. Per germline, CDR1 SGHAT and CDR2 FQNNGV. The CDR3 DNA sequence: TGTGCCAGCAGCTTAGACGGGGGAACTGAAAAACTGTTTTTT. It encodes CASSLDGGTEKLFF.

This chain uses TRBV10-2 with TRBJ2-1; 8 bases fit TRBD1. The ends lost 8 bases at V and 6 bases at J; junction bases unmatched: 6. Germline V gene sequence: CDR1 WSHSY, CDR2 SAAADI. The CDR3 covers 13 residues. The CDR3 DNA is TGCGCCAGCGGGACGGACAGGGTCAATGAGCAGTTCTTC. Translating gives CASGTDRVNEQFF.

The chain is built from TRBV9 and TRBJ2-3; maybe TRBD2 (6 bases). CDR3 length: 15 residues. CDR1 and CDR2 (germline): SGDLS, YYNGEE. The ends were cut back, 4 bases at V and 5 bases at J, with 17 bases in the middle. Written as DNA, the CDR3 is TGTGCCAGCAGCCGCCGCGGGGCCGATGGAGATACGCAGTATTTT. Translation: CASSRRGADGDTQYF.